This T cell receptor beta chain was retrieved from a study of spatial heterogeneity in lung cancer. Study overall: An average of more than ten raw reads was observed per unique TCR and UMI combination.

This clonotype was recorded many times. A unique molecular identifier was attached to every TCR cDNA molecule. TCRdb called the 5' RACE reads again in MiXCR, with one record for every CDR3 protein. The repertoire has 40,000 to 45,000 distinct CDR3 sequences, roughly 13% of them found once; the top ten carry 50% to 65%. Time point denoted: sample taken at primary tumor resection. Unsorted samples of tumor, nontumor lung or frozen PBMC had their whole RNA sequenced. There are 12 residues in the CDR3. Germline assignment: CDR1 MNHNS and CDR2 SASEGT. Trimming cost V 6 bases and J 1 base, with 6 bases left between them.

The chain employs TRBV6-1 and TRBJ1-1; D is unclear. The sequences come from PBMCs, collected at surgery. The origin of this receptor is a male donor with early-stage non-small cell lung cancer. The CDR3, as DNA: TGTGCCAGCAGGGACCGGAACACTGAAGCTTTCTTT. As protein: CASRDRNTEAFF.